A selection of T cell receptor beta chains follows, all from one sample in a study of cytomegalovirus exposure and HLA in healthy donors. The table came from immunoSEQ multiplex PCR; TCRdb's copy has only in-frame clones and leaves some out. The data hold 180,000 or so clones, with around 75% observed a single time. The material sequenced was PBMCs. Every receptor here comes from a male donor in good health and CMV-seronegative. Both conserved end residues are part of each CDR3. The D gene is left open where the match is weak. Part of the rows lack a size; the others show once, few, many or a class for expanded clones.

V gene,clone size,J gene,D gene,CDR3 protein,CDR3 DNA
TRBV18,NA,TRBJ2-1,TRBD1,CASSRAGGTANEQFF,TGTGCCAGCTCACGGGCAGGGGGAACTGCCAATGAGCAGTTCTTC
TRBV11-1,NA,TRBJ2-1,TRBD1,CASSGQGKGNEQFF,TGTGCCAGCAGCGGACAGGGCAAAGGCAATGAGCAGTTCTTC
TRBV6-6,NA,TRBJ1-2,TRBD1,CASSSDRRGYGYTF,TGTGCCAGCAGTTCGGACAGGAGGGGTTATGGCTACACCTTC
TRBV6-6,NA,TRBJ2-3,NA,CASSRTEGLQATQYF,TGTGCCAGCAGTAGGACAGAAGGGTTACAGGCTACGCAGTATTTT
TRBV30,NA,TRBJ1-4,NA,CAWSVRGAPANEKLFF,TGTGCCTGGAGTGTACGCGGGGCTCCGGCTAATGAAAAACTGTTTTTT
TRBV5-8,NA,TRBJ2-7,NA,CASSLTYEQYF,TGTGCCAGCAGCTTGACTTACGAGCAGTACTTC
TRBV7-9,NA,TRBJ2-3,NA,CASSYRGGDTQYF,TGTGCCAGCAGCTACAGGGGGGGGGATACGCAGTATTTT
TRBV7-9,NA,TRBJ1-6,TRBD1,CASSLESGTGYNSPLHF,TGTGCCAGCAGCTTAGAATCCGGGACAGGGTATAATTCACCCCTCCACTTT
TRBV14,NA,TRBJ1-5,TRBD1,CASSQVKGATQPQHF,TGTGCCAGCAGCCAAGTTAAGGGGGCAACTCAGCCCCAGCATTTT
TRBV4-1,NA,TRBJ1-1,TRBD1,CASSHRQGRNTEAFF,TGCGCCAGCAGCCACCGACAGGGGAGGAACACTGAAGCTTTCTTT
TRBV14,once,TRBJ1-1,NA,CASSQAGRAEAFF,TGTGCCAGCAGCCAAGCAGGGAGGGCTGAAGCTTTCTTT
TRBV2,NA,TRBJ2-2,NA,CASGWQGNTGELFF,TGTGCCAGCGGGTGGCAGGGTAACACCGGGGAGCTGTTTTTT
TRBV6-5,once,TRBJ1-1,NA,CASSYNRINTEAFF,TGTGCCAGCAGTTACAACAGAATTAACACTGAAGCTTTCTTT
TRBV6-1,NA,TRBJ2-1,TRBD2,CASGHETSGHNEQFF,TGTGCCAGCGGCCACGAGACTAGCGGGCACAATGAGCAGTTCTTC
TRBV28,NA,TRBJ2-7,NA,CASSLRGREYEQYF,TGTGCCAGCAGTTTAAGGGGGAGGGAGTACGAGCAGTACTTC
TRBV7-2,NA,TRBJ2-1,TRBD1,CASSYRGNEQFF,TGTGCCAGCAGCTACAGGGGAAATGAGCAGTTCTTC
TRBV6-5,NA,TRBJ2-3,TRBD2,CASSYGGGKGDTQYF,TGTGCCAGCAGTTACGGGGGGGGGAAGGGGGATACGCAGTATTTT
TRBV2,NA,TRBJ2-7,TRBD2,CASSEVWRLAGSSYEQYF,TGTGCCAGCAGTGAGGTGTGGAGACTAGCGGGGAGCTCCTACGAGCAGTACTTC
TRBV30,NA,TRBJ1-5,NA,CAWSEGSGGNQPQHF,TGTGCCTGGAGTGAAGGGTCGGGGGGCAATCAGCCCCAGCATTTT
TRBV10-3,once,TRBJ2-1,NA,CAISEPNRGQSNEQFF,TGTGCCATCAGTGAGCCCAACAGAGGACAGTCCAATGAGCAGTTCTTC
TRBV5-1,few,TRBJ2-3,NA,CASSLAGTDTQYF,TGCGCCAGCAGCTTGGCCGGCACAGATACGCAGTATTTT
TRBV7-9,NA,TRBJ1-2,TRBD1,CASSPPTGRYGYTF,TGTGCCAGCAGCCCTCCGACAGGGAGGTATGGCTACACCTTC
TRBV6-4,NA,TRBJ2-1,TRBD2,CASSAQRGSFNEQFF,TGTGCCAGCAGTGCCCAGCGGGGTTCTTTTAATGAGCAGTTCTTC
TRBV19,NA,TRBJ2-5,TRBD2,CASSRGRVLRETQYF,TGTGCCAGTAGTCGGGGGAGGGTGCTGCGGGAGACCCAGTACTTC
TRBV2,NA,TRBJ2-7,TRBD2,CASSLGTSGRFHEQYF,TGTGCCAGCAGCCTCGGGACTAGCGGGAGATTCCACGAGCAGTACTTC
TRBV10-1,few,TRBJ2-2,NA,CASSDTVNTGELFF,TGCGCCAGCAGTGATACAGTTAACACCGGGGAGCTGTTTTTT
TRBV10-3,NA,TRBJ2-3,TRBD1,CAIRGTGGADTQYF,TGTGCCATCAGAGGGACAGGGGGAGCTGATACGCAGTATTTT
TRBV4-1,NA,TRBJ2-7,TRBD1,CASSQVGQGGYEQYF,TGCGCCAGCAGCCAAGTGGGACAGGGAGGTTACGAGCAGTACTTC
TRBV5-1,NA,TRBJ2-1,TRBD2,CASSPLGAGGPLEQFF,TGCGCCAGCAGCCCTTTGGGGGCGGGGGGGCCTCTTGAGCAGTTCTTC
TRBV30,once,TRBJ1-1,TRBD1,CAWSTIQGVTEAFF,TGTGCCTGGAGTACAATACAGGGGGTCACTGAAGCTTTCTTT
TRBV14,NA,TRBJ1-1,NA,CASSPLQVFMNTEAFF,TGTGCCAGCAGCCCTCTACAGGTTTTCATGAACACTGAAGCTTTCTTT
TRBV4-2,NA,TRBJ1-5,NA,CASSQERAGAYQPQHF,TGTGCCAGCAGCCAAGAAAGGGCAGGGGCCTATCAGCCCCAGCATTTT
TRBV7-2,few,TRBJ2-7,NA,CASSPWTASYEQYF,TGTGCCAGCAGCCCCTGGACAGCCTCCTACGAGCAGTACTTC
TRBV11-3,NA,TRBJ2-2,TRBD1,CASSLEPDRAGTGELFF,TGTGCCAGCAGCTTAGAACCCGACAGGGCCGGCACCGGGGAGCTGTTTTTT
TRBV28,NA,TRBJ2-3,TRBD1,CASSSRTGGTDTQYF,TGTGCCAGCAGTAGTCGGACAGGGGGCACAGATACGCAGTATTTT
TRBV9,NA,TRBJ2-7,NA,CASSPRGSALQTYEQYF,TGTGCCAGCAGCCCCCGGGGTAGCGCCCTTCAGACCTACGAGCAGTACTTC
TRBV19,NA,TRBJ2-1,TRBD1,CASSEGQGAGEQFF,TGTGCCAGTAGTGAGGGACAGGGAGCGGGTGAGCAGTTCTTC
TRBV7-9,few,TRBJ2-7,NA,CASSLGTNSKQYF,TGTGCCAGCAGCTTAGGTACTAACTCCAAGCAGTACTTC
TRBV6-5,NA,TRBJ2-7,TRBD2,CASSYPGTSGYEQYF,TGTGCCAGCAGTTACCCCGGGACTAGCGGATACGAGCAGTACTTC
TRBV4-1,NA,TRBJ2-1,NA,CASSQDPLLATAYNEQFF,TGCGCCAGCAGCCAGGACCCCCTTCTAGCGACAGCCTACAATGAGCAGTTCTTC
TRBV6-1,NA,TRBJ2-2,NA,CASSGLFFTGELFF,TGTGCCAGCAGTGGGCTTTTTTTCACCGGGGAGCTGTTTTTT
TRBV7-6,few,TRBJ2-3,NA,CASSAAEITDTQYF,TGTGCCAGCAGCGCTGCCGAGATCACAGATACGCAGTATTTT
TRBV6-5,few,TRBJ1-3,TRBD1,CATRTGVISGNTIYF,TGTGCCACGCGGACAGGGGTTATTTCTGGAAACACCATATATTTT
TRBV11-2,NA,TRBJ2-7,NA,CASSFGGSVGNEQYF,TGTGCCAGCAGCTTCGGGGGAAGTGTAGGGAACGAGCAGTACTTC
TRBV11-2,few,TRBJ1-3,NA,CASSSLGNTIYF,TGTGCCAGCAGTTCGCTAGGAAACACCATATATTTT
TRBV6-5,NA,TRBJ1-2,NA,CASSYSNARGNYGYTF,TGTGCCAGCAGTTACTCGAACGCGCGGGGAAACTATGGCTACACCTTC
TRBV7-9,NA,TRBJ1-4,TRBD1,CASSLRQGNEKLFF,TGTGCCAGCAGCCTCCGACAGGGCAATGAAAAACTGTTTTTT
TRBV15,NA,TRBJ1-5,NA,CATSRSRGRNQPQHF,TGTGCCACCAGCAGGAGCAGGGGACGCAATCAGCCCCAGCATTTT
TRBV9,NA,TRBJ2-1,TRBD2,CASSGRLAGGYNEQFF,TGTGCCAGCAGCGGCCGCCTAGCGGGGGGTTACAATGAGCAGTTCTTC
TRBV6-1,NA,TRBJ2-7,TRBD2,CASSETGGTSYEQYF,TGTGCCAGCAGTGAGACCGGGGGGACCTCCTACGAGCAGTACTTC
TRBV29-1,NA,TRBJ1-1,NA,CSAPGQNTEAFF,TGCAGCGCCCCGGGACAAAACACTGAAGCTTTCTTT
TRBV6-1,NA,TRBJ1-2,NA,CASSELQGYGYTF,TGTGCCAGCAGTGAGCTACAGGGATATGGCTACACCTTC
TRBV27,NA,TRBJ1-5,NA,CASSLSNGFNQPQHF,TGTGCCAGCAGTTTATCGAACGGGTTCAATCAGCCCCAGCATTTT
TRBV28,NA,TRBJ2-5,NA,CASSFEETQYF,TGTGCCAGCAGTTTCGAGGAGACCCAGTACTTC
TRBV6-1,once,TRBJ1-3,NA,CASSEAGGTGNTIYF,TGTGCCAGCAGTGAAGCCGGGGGGACTGGAAACACCATATATTTT
TRBV27,NA,TRBJ2-1,NA,CASSPGRGFEQFF,TGTGCCAGCAGCCCGGGACGGGGGTTTGAGCAGTTCTTC